These 5 T cell receptor beta chains came from one sample sequenced in a study of Ad26.COV2.S vaccination and SARS-CoV-2 variants. Measured with immunoSEQ multiplex PCR; TCRdb has only the in-frame clones, and not every one. The repertoire consists of about 680,000 clones, with 70% to 90% occurring once and the leading ten covering about 1.5%. As to treatment: 15 to 20 received Ad26.COV2.S at low or high dose, single or two shots; several received placebo; per-sample allocation not given. At day 63 after the first vaccine or placebo injection, samples were drawn. Sequencing used peripheral blood, obtained in a trial of Ad26.COV2.S vaccine versus placebo. These receptor sequences come from a person between 18 and 65 years old who received the Ad26.COV2.S COVID-19 vaccine or a placebo.

This clone was detected only a few times. The chain joins TRBV6-5 to TRBJ1-1, with no clear D. This CDR3 contains 13 residues. Germline-derived CDR1 and CDR2 are MNHEY and SVGAGI. Trimming shortened V by 4 bases and J by 1 base, and 7 bases separated the two germline ends. CDR3 in DNA: TGTGCCAGCAGTTCTCCTTGGAACACTGAAGCTTTCTTT. Translation gives CASSSPWNTEAFF.

This sequence joins TRBV6-5 and TRBJ1-2; 7 nucleotides align to TRBD1. V shed 5 bases, J shed 5 bases, and the junction held 5 bases outside the gene matches. This CDR3 contains 13 residues. Germline-derived CDR1 and CDR2 are MNHEY and SVGAGI. DNA of the CDR3: TGTGCCAGCAGTCTGGGACAGACGTATGGCTACACCTTC. It translates to CASSLGQTYGYTF.

This clone was seen only a few times. The rearrangement joins TRBV5-4 to TRBJ2-7, with 7 bases matching TRBD1. Per germline, CDR1 SGHNT and CDR2 YYREEE (reference sequence). V lost 3 bases and J lost 6; bases outside the gene matches: 6. CDR3 length: 13 amino acids. The CDR3 here is CASSWYTGAEQYF. The CDR3 nucleotides are TGTGCCAGCAGCTGGTACACAGGGGCCGAGCAGTACTTC.

J is TRBJ2-7 and V is TRBV7-8, with 8 bases matching TRBD2. The junction had 10 bases not matched to a gene; V was cut back by 5 bases and J by 4 bases. CDR1 is SGHVS, CDR2 FQNEAQ, per germline. The CDR3 loop spans 15 amino acids. The CDR3 DNA sequence: TGTGCCAGCAGCCAAGTCTACGGGAGGGGTTACGAGCAGTACTTC. Amino acid sequence: CASSQVYGRGYEQYF.

In this sample, this clone turned up once. The rearrangement joins TRBV19 to TRBJ2-3, with TRBD2 matching 8 bases. The CDR3 sequence is 16 residues long. The V and J ends lost 5 bases and 2 bases, in that order; junction bases with no gene match: 9. Germline CDR1 LNHDA, CDR2 SQIVND (reference sequence). The CDR3 coding sequence is TGTGCCAGTAGTCCCCCAGCGGGAGCAGTCACAGATACGCAGTATTTT. Translated, it gives CASSPPAGAVTDTQYF.